The sequence of this T cell receptor (beta chain) was determined in a study of T cell repertoires in cytomegalovirus infection. Study-level background: Recently identified HLA-C-restricted CMV epitopes were used, and well-studied HLA-B-restricted CMV epitopes were used as well. Public TCR beta signatures indicated both CMV infection and matching HLA type. Overall study findings and caveats: There were HLA-C-restricted CMV-specific TCR beta clonotypes dominating the ex vivo response. Summed public TCR beta family frequency identified CMV carriers bearing the relevant HLA.

TCRdb passed the reads through MiXCR, listing each CDR3 protein once. The repertoire consists of 700,000 to 850,000 distinct CDR3 sequences, with roughly 33% occurring once and the leading ten covering under 15%. The germline V gene has CDR1 MGHDK and CDR2 SYGVNS. The trim removed 6 bases at V and 2 bases at J, leaving 22 bases unmatched. The length of the CDR3 is 20 residues. As for this clonotype: The antigen is undetermined.

Sample: cultured CD8+ T cells from PBMCs, taken from culture after CMV antigen stimulation. The origin of this receptor is a human donor in good health (CMV status not recorded). Some clones in this sample may be carry-over from other donors' samples. The chain recombines TRBV25-1 with TRBJ2-3; TRBD2 matches 8 bases. The CDR3 reads CASSDYLSASGFINTDTQYF. The CDR3 region has the DNA TGTGCCAGCAGCGACTACCTTTCCGCTAGCGGGTTCATTAACACAGATACGCAGTATTTT.